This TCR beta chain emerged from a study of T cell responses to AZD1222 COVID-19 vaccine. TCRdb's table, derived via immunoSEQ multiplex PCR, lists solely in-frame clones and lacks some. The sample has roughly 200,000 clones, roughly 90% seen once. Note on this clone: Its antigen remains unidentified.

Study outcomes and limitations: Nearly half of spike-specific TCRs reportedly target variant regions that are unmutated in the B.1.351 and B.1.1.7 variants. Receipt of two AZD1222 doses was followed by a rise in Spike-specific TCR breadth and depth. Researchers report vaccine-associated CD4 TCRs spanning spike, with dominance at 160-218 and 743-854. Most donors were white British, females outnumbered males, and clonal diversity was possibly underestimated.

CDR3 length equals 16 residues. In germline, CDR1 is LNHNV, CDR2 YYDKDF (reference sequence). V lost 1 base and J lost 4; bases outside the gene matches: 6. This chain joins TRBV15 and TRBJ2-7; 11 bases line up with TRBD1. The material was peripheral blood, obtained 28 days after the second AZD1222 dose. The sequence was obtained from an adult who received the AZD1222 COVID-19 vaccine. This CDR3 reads CATSRAFGQGAYEQYF. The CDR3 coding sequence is TGTGCCACCAGCAGAGCTTTCGGACAGGGGGCTTACGAGCAGTACTTC.